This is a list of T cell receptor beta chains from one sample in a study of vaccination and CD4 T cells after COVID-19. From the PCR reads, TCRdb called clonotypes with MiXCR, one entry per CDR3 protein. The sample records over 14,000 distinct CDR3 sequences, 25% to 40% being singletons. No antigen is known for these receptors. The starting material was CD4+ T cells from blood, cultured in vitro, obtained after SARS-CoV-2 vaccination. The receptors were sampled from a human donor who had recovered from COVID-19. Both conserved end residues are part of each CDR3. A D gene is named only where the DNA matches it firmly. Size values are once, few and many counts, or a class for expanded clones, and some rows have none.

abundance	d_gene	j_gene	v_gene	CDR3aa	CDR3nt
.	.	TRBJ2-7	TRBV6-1	CASSDLFRGTQYF	TGTGCCAGCAGTGATTTGTTTAGGGGGACACAGTACTTC
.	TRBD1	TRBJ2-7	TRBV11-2	CASSSRGQGAREQYF	TGTGCCAGCAGCTCCCGCGGACAGGGGGCGCGAGAGCAGTACTTC
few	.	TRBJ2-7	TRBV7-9	CASTLLGDPLEQYF	TGTGCCAGCACCTTACTGGGAGACCCACTCGAGCAGTACTTC
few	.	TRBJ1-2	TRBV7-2	CASSLENYGYTF	TGTGCCAGCAGCTTAGAGAACTATGGCTACACCTTC
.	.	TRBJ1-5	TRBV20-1	CSARSQGHSNQPQHF	TGCAGTGCTAGGTCTCAAGGGCATAGCAATCAGCCCCAGCATTTT
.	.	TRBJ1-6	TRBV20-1	CSARDQNTQTPSSYNSPLHF	TGCAGTGCTAGAGATCAGAACACCCAAACCCCGAGCTCCTATAATTCACCCCTCCACTTT
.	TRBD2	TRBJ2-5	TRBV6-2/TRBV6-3	CASSYGNIAGEETQYF	TGTGCCAGCAGTTACGGGAACATAGCGGGAGAAGAGACCCAGTACTTC
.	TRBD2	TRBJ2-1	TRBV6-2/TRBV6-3	CASSYSAGDNEQFF	TGTGCCAGCAGTTACTCGGCGGGAGACAATGAGCAGTTCTTC
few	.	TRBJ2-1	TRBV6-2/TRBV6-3	CASSKGGSYNEQFF	TGTGCCAGCAGTAAGGGGGGCTCCTACAATGAGCAGTTCTTC
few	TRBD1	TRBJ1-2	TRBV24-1	CATGQDGYTF	TGTGCCACAGGACAGGATGGCTACACCTTC
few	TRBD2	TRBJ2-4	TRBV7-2	CASSLGLAGFSADIQYF	TGTGCCAGCAGCTTAGGTCTAGCGGGATTTAGTGCGGACATTCAGTACTTC
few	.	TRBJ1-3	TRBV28	CASSLMPYSESTIYF	TGTGCCAGCAGTTTAATGCCCTATTCAGAAAGCACCATATATTTT
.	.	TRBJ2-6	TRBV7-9	CASRGGQGAGANVLTF	TGTGCCAGCAGGGGGGGGCAGGGGGCGGGGGCCAACGTCCTGACTTTC
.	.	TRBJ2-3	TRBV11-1	CASSLGMRARAFTDTQYF	TGTGCCAGCAGCTTAGGTATGAGGGCCCGAGCTTTCACAGATACGCAGTATTTT
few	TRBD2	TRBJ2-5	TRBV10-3	CAISESGRPRETQYF	TGTGCCATCAGTGAGAGCGGGAGGCCCAGGGAGACCCAGTACTTC
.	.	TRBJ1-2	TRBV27	CASSRRTDYGYTF	TGTGCCAGCAGTCGGCGGACAGACTATGGCTACACCTTC
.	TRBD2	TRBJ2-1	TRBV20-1	CSARPSGYNEQFF	TGCAGTGCTAGACCTAGCGGCTACAATGAGCAGTTCTTC
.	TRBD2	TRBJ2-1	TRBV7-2	CASSTKTSAFYNEQFF	TGTGCCAGCAGCACGAAGACTAGCGCGTTCTACAATGAGCAGTTCTTC
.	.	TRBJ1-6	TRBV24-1	CATSVGLRKGPIFNSPLHF	TGTGCCACCAGTGTCGGCCTGCGTAAGGGGCCCATATTTAATTCACCCCTCCACTTT
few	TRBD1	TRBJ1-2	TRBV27	CASGLSGTGGFGYTF	TGTGCCAGCGGATTATCCGGGACAGGGGGCTTTGGCTACACCTTC
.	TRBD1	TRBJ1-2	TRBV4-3	CASSREGRQGGYGYTF	TGCGCCAGCAGCCGGGAGGGGAGACAGGGAGGATATGGCTACACCTTC
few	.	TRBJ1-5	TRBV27	CASSWRGGYGQPQHF	TGTGCCAGCAGTTGGAGGGGGGGATACGGTCAGCCCCAGCATTTT
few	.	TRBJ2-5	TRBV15	CATSRDSGKETQYF	TGTGCCACCAGCAGAGACTCGGGGAAAGAGACCCAGTACTTC
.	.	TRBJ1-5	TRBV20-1	CSAVVSGVRNQPQHF	TGCAGTGCTGTCGTTTCGGGGGTTAGGAATCAGCCCCAGCATTTT
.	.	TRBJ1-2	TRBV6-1	CASSPLSTDLYGYTF	TGTGCCAGCAGTCCCCTCTCGACAGACCTCTATGGCTACACCTTC
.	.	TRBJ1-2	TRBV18	CASSLRANYGYTF	TGTGCCAGCTCACTCAGGGCAAACTATGGCTACACCTTC
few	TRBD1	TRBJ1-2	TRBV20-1	CSALSQGAYGYTF	TGCAGTGCTTTATCACAGGGGGCCTATGGCTACACCTTC
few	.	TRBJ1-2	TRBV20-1	CSARPGNYGYTF	TGCAGTGCTAGGCCGGGAAACTATGGCTACACCTTC
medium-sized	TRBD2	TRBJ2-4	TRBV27	CASSLAGGGWGIQYF	TGTGCCAGCAGTTTAGCGGGAGGAGGTTGGGGCATTCAGTACTTC
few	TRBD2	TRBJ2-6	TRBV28	CATKTGGSGANVLTF	TGTGCCACAAAAACGGGGGGCTCTGGGGCCAACGTCCTGACTTTC
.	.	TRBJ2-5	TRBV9	CASSVFEGREETQYF	TGTGCCAGCAGCGTATTCGAGGGAAGAGAAGAGACCCAGTACTTC